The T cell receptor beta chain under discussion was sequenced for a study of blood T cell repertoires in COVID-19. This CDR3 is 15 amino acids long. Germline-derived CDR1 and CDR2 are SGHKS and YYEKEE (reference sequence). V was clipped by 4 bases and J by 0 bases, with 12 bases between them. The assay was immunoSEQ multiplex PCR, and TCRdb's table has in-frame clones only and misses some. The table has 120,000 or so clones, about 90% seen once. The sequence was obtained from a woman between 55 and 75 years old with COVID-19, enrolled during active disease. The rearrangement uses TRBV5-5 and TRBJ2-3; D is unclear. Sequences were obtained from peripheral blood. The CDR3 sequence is CASSLQRRSTDTQYF. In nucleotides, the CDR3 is TGTGCCAGCAGCCTACAGAGAAGAAGCACAGATACGCAGTATTTT.